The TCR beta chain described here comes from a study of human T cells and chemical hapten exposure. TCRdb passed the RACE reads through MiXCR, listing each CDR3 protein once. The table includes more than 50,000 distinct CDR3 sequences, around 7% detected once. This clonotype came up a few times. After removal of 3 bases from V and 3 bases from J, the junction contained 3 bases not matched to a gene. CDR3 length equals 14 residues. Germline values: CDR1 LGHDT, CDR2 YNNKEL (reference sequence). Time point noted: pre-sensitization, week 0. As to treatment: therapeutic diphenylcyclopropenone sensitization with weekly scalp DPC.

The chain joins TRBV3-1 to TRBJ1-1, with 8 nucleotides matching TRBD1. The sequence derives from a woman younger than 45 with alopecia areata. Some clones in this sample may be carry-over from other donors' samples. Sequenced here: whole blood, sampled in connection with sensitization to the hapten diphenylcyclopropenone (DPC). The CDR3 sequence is CASSQTGADTEAFF. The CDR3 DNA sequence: TGTGCCAGCAGCCAGACAGGGGCCGACACTGAAGCTTTCTTT.